Here is one T cell receptor (beta chain) with its context. This sample stems from a study of identical twins. A universal primer site was created by template switching, with the cDNA bearing unique molecular identifiers. TCRdb used MiXCR to reprocess the 5' RACE reads, holding one entry per CDR3 protein. The sample consists of 450,000 to 650,000 distinct CDR3 sequences, 12% to 15% of them appearing once. V gave up 4 bases and J gave up 1 base, with 11 bases separating them. CDR3 length: 15 amino acids. CDR1 and CDR2 (germline): SGHRS, YFSETQ. This sample also appeared in a second study, on yellow fever vaccine responses in identical twins.

Sequenced: CD4+ T cells sorted from blood. The V and J genes are TRBV5-1 and TRBJ2-2; a possible D gene is TRBD2 (5 bases). This TCR came from a woman under 30 in good health. DNA of the CDR3: TGCGCCAGCAGCCCAAGGGAGCTGAACACCGGGGAGCTGTTTTTT. Its translation: CASSPRELNTGELFF.